Listed here is a single T cell receptor (beta chain). What it recognizes is unknown. Via MiXCR, TCRdb re-called the 5' RACE reads, giving one row per CDR3 protein. The repertoire holds about 180,000 distinct CDR3 sequences, approximately 9% seen once, with roughly 16% in the top ten. This CDR3 has 15 residues. Germline CDR1 and CDR2: MGHRA and YSYEKL. V lost 0 bases to trimming and J lost 5 bases, with 12 bases between them. The data stem from a study of CD8 T cells in ankylosing spondylitis. General study results and limits: Disease-associated clonotypes exhibited CD8+ identity and were relatively infrequent in peripheral blood. There was a TCR beta motif, made of roughly eight highly homologous variants, that appeared characteristic of ankylosing spondylitis blood. Earlier work had already found some motif variants in reactive arthritis synovial fluid and blood.

This clonotype originated in a female donor with ankylosing spondylitis or in good health (not recorded which). Sequenced material: blood, either unsorted or a sorted T cell fraction (not recorded which). The chain recombines TRBV4-1 with TRBJ2-3; D might be TRBD2 (5 bases). Here the CDR3 reads CASSQEGDGGDTQYF. CDR3 DNA sequence: TGCGCCAGCAGCCAAGAGGGAGACGGTGGAGATACGCAGTATTTT.